This T cell receptor beta chain was profiled in a study of cytomegalovirus exposure and HLA in healthy donors. Study-level points and caveats: Near-uniform donor sequencing depth was presumed by presence/absence analyses. Immune exposure information available was restricted to CMV serostatus. A later analysis showed HLA-associated TCR beta chains outstripping equally common others in clonal expansion.

The CDR3 extends over 16 amino acids. The J segment lost 5 bases and the V segment lost 4 bases, leaving 7 bases of the junction unmatched. The germline gives CDR1 SGHNT, CDR2 YYREEE (reference sequence). Primers for the PCR totalled 60 Vbeta and 13 Jbeta. TCRdb keeps only in-frame clones here, not all; method: immunoSEQ multiplex PCR. The sample has about 96,000 clones, approximately 75% seen once. For this clone: Its antigen is not known.

The specimen was PBMCs. The V gene is TRBV5-4, the J gene TRBJ1-6, with 9 nucleotides matching TRBD1. The sequence was obtained from a woman aged 65 to 85 in good health and CMV-seropositive. This chain's CDR3 is CASSPGQGINNSPLHF. The CDR3, as DNA: TGTGCCAGCAGCCCGGGACAGGGCATAAATAATTCACCCCTCCACTTT.